This is a list of T cell receptor beta chains from one sample in a study of shared clonotypes between healthy human individuals. The repertoire was sequenced with immunoSEQ multiplex PCR; TCRdb's copy has only in-frame clones and lacks some. The sample has hundreds of thousands of clones; roughly 73% are singletons. The specimen was memory CD4+ T cells sorted from blood. The source is a woman between 25 and 40 years old in good health. Each CDR3 is given with its conserved first and last residue. A D gene is named only where the DNA matches it firmly. Rows may omit the clone size; those that give it use once, few, many or a size class.

D gene	CDR3 length	clone size	V gene	J gene	CDR3 DNA	CDR3 protein
NA	13	NA	TRBV11-3	TRBJ2-2	TGTGCCAGCAGCTTGGGAGTGGCCGGGGAGCTGTTTTTT	CASSLGVAGELFF
NA	16	once	TRBV11-2	TRBJ2-2	TGTGCCAGCAGCCCTCTCGGACAGACTAACACCGGGGAGCTGTTTTTT	CASSPLGQTNTGELFF
NA	13	once	TRBV11-2	TRBJ2-3	TGTGCCAGCAGTCCGAGGAGTGGAGATACGCAGTATTTT	CASSPRSGDTQYF
NA	12	NA	TRBV2	TRBJ2-7	TGTGCCAGCAGTGAATCCTTCTACGAGCAGTACTTC	CASSESFYEQYF
TRBD1	14	NA	TRBV18	TRBJ1-1	TGTGCCAGCTCGACAGGGGGAGCGAGGACTGAAGCTTTCTTT	CASSTGGARTEAFF
TRBD2	16	NA	TRBV7-9	TRBJ2-3	TGTGCCAGCAGCCCCCGTTTAGGACTAGCAACAGATACGCAGTATTTT	CASSPRLGLATDTQYF
NA	15	NA	TRBV18	TRBJ1-2	TGTGCCAGCTCCCCTACCAGGGAGGGGGAGAGAGGCTACACCTTC	CASSPTREGERGYTF
NA	16	NA	TRBV15	TRBJ2-1	TGTGCCACCAGCAGAGATTCAGCGGGCTCCGGTGTGGAGCAGTTCTTC	CATSRDSAGSGVEQFF
NA	10	NA	TRBV20-1	TRBJ2-1	TGCAGTGCTAGAGAGGATGAGCAGTTCTTC	CSAREDEQFF
TRBD1	14	NA	TRBV5-1	TRBJ1-1	TGCGCCAGCAGCTTGCAGGGGGTGAACACTGAAGCTTTCTTT	CASSLQGVNTEAFF
NA	13	NA	TRBV30	TRBJ2-7	TGTGCCTGGAGTAGGGACTCCCTCTACGAGCAGTACTTC	CAWSRDSLYEQYF
NA	15	few	TRBV5-4	TRBJ1-1	TGTGCCAGCAGCTTGGATGACCTGGGGGGGACTGAAGCTTTCTTT	CASSLDDLGGTEAFF
NA	13	NA	TRBV27	TRBJ1-5	TGTGCCAGCCAAAAGGGGGGAGGTCAGCCCCAGCATTTT	CASQKGGGQPQHF
TRBD2	13	NA	TRBV29-1	TRBJ2-1	TGCAGCGTTCGGGAGGGCGGTTACAATGAGCAGTTCTTC	CSVREGGYNEQFF
NA	15	NA	TRBV27	TRBJ2-4	TGTGCCAGCTCCAGCTTAAAAGGGGCCAAAAACATTCAGTACTTC	CASSSLKGAKNIQYF
TRBD2	15	NA	TRBV7-9	TRBJ2-1	TGTGCCAGCAGCCCGGGACTAGCGGGCGGTAATGAGCAGTTCTTC	CASSPGLAGGNEQFF
NA	15	NA	TRBV6-1	TRBJ1-1	TGTGCCAGCAGTGACAGGGAGAGGGTGAACACTGAAGCTTTCTTT	CASSDRERVNTEAFF
NA	15	NA	TRBV5-1	TRBJ1-4	TGCGCCAGCAGCTTGGCCGGGGGGACTAATGAAAAACTGTTTTTT	CASSLAGGTNEKLFF
NA	14	NA	TRBV2	TRBJ1-5	TGTGCCAGCAGTGGAGGGGATAGCAATCAGCCCCAGCATTTT	CASSGGDSNQPQHF
NA	15	once	TRBV27	TRBJ1-2	TGTGCCAGCAGTTTACTGGGGGGATCTAACTATGGCTACACCTTC	CASSLLGGSNYGYTF
NA	16	NA	TRBV4-1	TRBJ2-7	TGCGCCAGCAGCCGGGACACGGAGCTTAGCTCCTACGAGCAGTACTTC	CASSRDTELSSYEQYF
TRBD1	16	NA	TRBV30	TRBJ1-1	TGTGCCTGGAGTAACCGGGACAGAATAATGAACACTGAAGCTTTCTTT	CAWSNRDRIMNTEAFF
TRBD1	14	NA	TRBV25-1	TRBJ2-7	TGTGCCAGCAGTGATGGGACAGGGTCAGACGAGCAGTACTTC	CASSDGTGSDEQYF
NA	17	NA	TRBV9	TRBJ1-3	TGTGCCAGCAGCATGACGAGACAGAGCAACTCTGGAAACACCATATATTTT	CASSMTRQSNSGNTIYF
NA	15	few	TRBV6-5	TRBJ2-7	TGTGCCAGCAGTTACGGCGTTCCGGTAATCTACGAGCAGTACTTC	CASSYGVPVIYEQYF
TRBD2	14	once	TRBV4-1	TRBJ2-1	TGCGCCAGCAGCCAAGAGGGACTAGCGGGAGGGCAGTTCTTC	CASSQEGLAGGQFF
TRBD2	15	NA	TRBV27	TRBJ2-7	TGTGCCAGCAGGACCCGAACGGGACTAGCCAGCGAGCAGTACTTC	CASRTRTGLASEQYF
NA	13	few	TRBV2	TRBJ2-7	TGTGCCAGCACAGGGACTTACTCCTACGAGCAGTACTTC	CASTGTYSYEQYF
TRBD2	16	NA	TRBV2	TRBJ2-3	TGTGCCAGCAGTTCACAGACTAGCGGGAGAAGGGATACGCAGTATTTT	CASSSQTSGRRDTQYF
TRBD1	15	NA	TRBV5-1	TRBJ2-2	TGCGCCAGCAGCAACACAGGGGGCGGAACCGGGGAGCTGTTTTTT	CASSNTGGGTGELFF
NA	13	NA	TRBV28	TRBJ2-7	TGTGCCAGCAGGGCCGGGGGTGTCTACGAGCAGTACTTC	CASRAGGVYEQYF
TRBD1	14	NA	TRBV28	TRBJ2-3	TGTGCCAGCACCCGGGACAGGAAAACAGATACGCAGTATTTT	CASTRDRKTDTQYF
NA	13	NA	TRBV7-9	TRBJ1-1	TGTGCCAGCAGCAGGATGGAGGACACTGAAGCTTTCTTT	CASSRMEDTEAFF
NA	15	NA	TRBV28	TRBJ2-3	TGTGCCAGCAGCCTGACAGACACGTCGGCAGATACGCAGTATTTT	CASSLTDTSADTQYF
NA	15	once	TRBV28	TRBJ1-2	TGTGCCAGCAGTTCACCTCAGGGCTATAACTATGGCTACACCTTC	CASSSPQGYNYGYTF
TRBD2	19	NA	TRBV28	TRBJ2-1	TGTGCCAGCACCCCGCAGGGGGGACTAGCGGGAGCGGGGCGGAATGAGCAGTTCTTC	CASTPQGGLAGAGRNEQFF
NA	15	few	TRBV5-6	TRBJ2-7	TGTGCCAGCAGCTCTGTTTGGGGGAATTCCTACGAGCAGTACTTC	CASSSVWGNSYEQYF
NA	16	NA	TRBV7-2	TRBJ2-2	TGTGCCAGCAGCTTATTCGCCCCGGGGATGGGCGGGGAGCTGTTTTTT	CASSLFAPGMGGELFF
NA	14	NA	TRBV11-2	TRBJ2-7	TGTGCCAGCAGCTTAGATAGGGGATCCTACGAGCAGTACTTC	CASSLDRGSYEQYF
NA	14	NA	TRBV10-3	TRBJ1-1	TGTGCCATCAGTGAGACGGGGCCTTTCACTGAAGCTTTCTTT	CAISETGPFTEAFF
TRBD2	12	NA	TRBV29-1	TRBJ2-1	TGCAGCGTGTCAGGACTAGTTGCTGAGCAGTTCTTC	CSVSGLVAEQFF
NA	12	few	TRBV25-1	TRBJ1-3	TGTGCCAGCGGGGGAGGTGGAAACACCATATATTTT	CASGGGGNTIYF
TRBD1	16	NA	TRBV4-1	TRBJ1-2	TGCGCCAGCAGCCAGCCAAAGGACAGGGGCTGGTATGGCTACACCTTC	CASSQPKDRGWYGYTF
TRBD1	16	NA	TRBV5-4	TRBJ2-3	TGTGCCAGCAGCTTGCTCTCAGGGGGTGGGACAGATACGCAGTATTTT	CASSLLSGGGTDTQYF